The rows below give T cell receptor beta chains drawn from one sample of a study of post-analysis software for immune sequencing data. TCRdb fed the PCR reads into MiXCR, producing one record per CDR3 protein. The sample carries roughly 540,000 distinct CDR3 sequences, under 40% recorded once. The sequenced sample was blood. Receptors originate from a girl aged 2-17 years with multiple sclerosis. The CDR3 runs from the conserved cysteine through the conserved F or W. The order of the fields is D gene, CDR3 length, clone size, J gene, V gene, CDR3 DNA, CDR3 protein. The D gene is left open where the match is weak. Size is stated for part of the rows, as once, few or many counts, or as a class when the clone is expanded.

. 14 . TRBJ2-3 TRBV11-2 TGTGCCAGCAGCTTAGGGGTGGAAACAGATACGCAGTATTTT CASSLGVETDTQYF
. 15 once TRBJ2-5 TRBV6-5 TGTGCCAGCAGTTACGGGTCGAGAGGAAAAGAGACCCAGTACTTC CASSYGSRGKETQYF
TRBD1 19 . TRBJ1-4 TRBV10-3 TGTGCCTTTTCGACCAGGCCTTCGGGGACAGGCGCTTCTAATGAAAAACGGTTTTTT CAFSTRPSGTGASNEKRFF
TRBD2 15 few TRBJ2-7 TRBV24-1 TGTGCCACAGCCGAGAGCGGGGGGACGTCCTACGAGCAGTACTTC CATAESGGTSYEQYF
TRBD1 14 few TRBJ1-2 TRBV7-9 TGTGCCAGCAGCTTAACAGGGGACAGGGATGGCTACACCTTC CASSLTGDRDGYTF
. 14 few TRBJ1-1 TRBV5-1 TGCGCCAGCACCCCCGGGACGTTGAACACTGAAGCTTTCTTT CASTPGTLNTEAFF
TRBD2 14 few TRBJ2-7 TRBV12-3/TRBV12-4 TGTGCCAGCAGTTCCGGCGGGGGGTTAGACGAGCAGTACTTC CASSSGGGLDEQYF
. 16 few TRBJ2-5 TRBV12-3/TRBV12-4 TGTGCCAGCAGTTTCAATACAGGCCGGGTCGTGGAGACCCAGTACTTC CASSFNTGRVVETQYF
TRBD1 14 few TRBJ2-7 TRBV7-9 TGTGCCAGCAGCTTCCGGACAGGACTGTACGAGCAGTACTTC CASSFRTGLYEQYF
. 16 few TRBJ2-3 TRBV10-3 TGTGCCATCAGTGAGTCAGGGGTGGGGAGCACAGATACGCAGTATTTT CAISESGVGSTDTQYF
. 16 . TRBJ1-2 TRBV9 TGTGCCAGCAGCTTTCCCCGAGGCACACGGTCTTATGGCTACACCTTC CASSFPRGTRSYGYTF
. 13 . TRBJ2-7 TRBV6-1 TGTGCCAGCAAACAGGGAGCCCCTTACGAGCAGTACTTC CASKQGAPYEQYF
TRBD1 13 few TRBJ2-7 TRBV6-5 TGTGCCAGCAGGACAGGGTTTGGCTACGAGCAGTACTTC CASRTGFGYEQYF
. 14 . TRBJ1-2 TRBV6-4 TGTGCCAGCAGTGACGGGGGCCCCCTTAGTGGCTACACCTTC CASSDGGPLSGYTF
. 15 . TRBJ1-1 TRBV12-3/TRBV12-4 TGTGCCAGCAGTCCTCCCGCGGCCATGAACACTGAAGCTTTCTTT CASSPPAAMNTEAFF
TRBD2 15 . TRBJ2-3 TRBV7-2 TGTGCCAGCAACCTCCAAGCGGGGAGTACAGATACGCAGTATTTT CASNLQAGSTDTQYF
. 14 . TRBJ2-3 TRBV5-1 TGCGCCAGCAGCTTGGGGAGTAACTCAGATACGCAGTATTTT CASSLGSNSDTQYF
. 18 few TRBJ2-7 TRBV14 TGTGCCAGCAGCCGGATCAGAATGGGGGACGTTTACTCCTACGAGCAGTACTTC CASSRIRMGDVYSYEQYF
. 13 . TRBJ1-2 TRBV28 TGTGCCAGCAGTCCACCCACAGGGTACGGCTACACCTTC CASSPPTGYGYTF
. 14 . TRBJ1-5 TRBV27 TGTGCCAGCAGCCCAGGGTTGGGGAATCAGCCCCGGCATTTT CASSPGLGNQPRHF
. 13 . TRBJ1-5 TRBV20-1 TGCAGTGCTAGAGTTAGGCCACACCAGCCCCAGCATTTT CSARVRPHQPQHF
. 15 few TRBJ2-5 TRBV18 TGTGCCAGCTCACCCCCGGGTCACCGTCAAGAGACCCAGTACTTC CASSPPGHRQETQYF
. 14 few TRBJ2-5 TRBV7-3 TGTGCCAGCAGCTTAACGGGGTCCCAAGAGACCCAGTACTTC CASSLTGSQETQYF
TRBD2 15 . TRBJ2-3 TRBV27 TGTGCCAGCAGTGGACTAGCGGGGAACACAGATACGCAGTATTTT CASSGLAGNTDTQYF
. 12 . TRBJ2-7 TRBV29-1 TGCAGCGTAGTGACAGTGGCGTACGAGCAGTACTTC CSVVTVAYEQYF
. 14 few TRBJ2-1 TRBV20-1 TGCAGTGCTAGAGAGGCGGGGACCTACAATGAGCAGTTCTTC CSAREAGTYNEQFF
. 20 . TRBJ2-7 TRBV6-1 TGTGCCAGCAGTGCCCGGGACAGGGGGCAGACTAGCGGGGCCTTCCCCGAGCAGTACTTC CASSARDRGQTSGAFPEQYF
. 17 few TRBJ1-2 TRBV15 TGTGCCACCAGCAATTTGGGACGGGGTGGATCTAACTATGGCTACACCTTC CATSNLGRGGSNYGYTF
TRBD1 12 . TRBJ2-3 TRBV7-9 TGTGCCAGCAGCTTTACAGGGGTTACGCAGTATTTT CASSFTGVTQYF
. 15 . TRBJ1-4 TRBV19 TGTGCCAGTAGCCTAGAGGGGCCAACTAATGAAAAACTGTTTTTT CASSLEGPTNEKLFF
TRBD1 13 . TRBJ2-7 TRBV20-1 TGCAGTGCGTACTACCGGGACAGGGTCGAGCAGTACTTC CSAYYRDRVEQYF
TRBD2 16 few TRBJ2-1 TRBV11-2 TGTGCCAGCAGCTGGGGCAGCGGGGGCACCTACAATGAGCAGTTCTTC CASSWGSGGTYNEQFF
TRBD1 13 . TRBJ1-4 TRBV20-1 TGCAGTGCTCAGGACAGGGGCGAGGAAAAACTGTTTTTT CSAQDRGEEKLFF
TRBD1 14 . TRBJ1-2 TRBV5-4 TGTGCCAGCAGCTTGAGGACAGGAAGCTATGGCTACACCTTC CASSLRTGSYGYTF
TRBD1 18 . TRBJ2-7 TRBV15 TGTGCCACCAGCAGAGGAGGCTTTGGACAGGGAAAAACCTACGAGCAGTACTTC CATSRGGFGQGKTYEQYF
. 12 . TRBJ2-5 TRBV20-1 TGCAGTGCTAGAACCCCCGGGGGGACCCAGTACTTC CSARTPGGTQYF
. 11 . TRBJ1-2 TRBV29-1 TGCAGCGCCGACAGCGCCTATGGCTACACCTTC CSADSAYGYTF
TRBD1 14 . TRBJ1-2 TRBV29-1 TGCAGCGTTGAGAAACTGTCCCAGGGGGGGGGCTACACCTTC CSVEKLSQGGGYTF
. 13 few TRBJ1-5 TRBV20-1 TGCAGTGCTACTCGGGGCAGCAATCAGCCCCAGCATTTT CSATRGSNQPQHF
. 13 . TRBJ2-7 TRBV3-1 TGTGCCAGCAGCCAAGCGGGCCCCTACGAGCAGTACTTC CASSQAGPYEQYF
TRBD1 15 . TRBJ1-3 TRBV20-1 TGCAGTGCTAGAGGGGACAGGGGAGTTGGAAACACCATATATTTT CSARGDRGVGNTIYF
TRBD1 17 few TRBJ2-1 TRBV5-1 TGCGCCAGCAGCTTGGATCCTCGACAGGGGGTCTACAATGAGCAGTTCTTC CASSLDPRQGVYNEQFF
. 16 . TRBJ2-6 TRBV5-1 TGCGCCAGCAGCTTGTTAGTGGGCTCTGGGGCCAACGTCCTGACTTTC CASSLLVGSGANVLTF
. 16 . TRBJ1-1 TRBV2 TGTGCCAGCAGTCAGCCCGGGGGAGCCAGACCCACTGAAGCTTTCTTT CASSQPGGARPTEAFF
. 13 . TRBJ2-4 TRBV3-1 TGTGCCAGCAGCCAAGACCTTTACAACATTCAGTACTTC CASSQDLYNIQYF
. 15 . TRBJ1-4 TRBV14 TGTGCCAGCAGCCAAGATGTCCAGGGCGGGGAAAAACGGTTTTTT CASSQDVQGGEKRFF
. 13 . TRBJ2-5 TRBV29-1 TGCAGCGTCGGACTGTCCCTTGGAGAGACCCGGTACTTC CSVGLSLGETRYF
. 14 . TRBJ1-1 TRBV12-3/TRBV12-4 TGTGCCAGCAGCTATCAACAGGCGAACACTGAAGCTTTCTTT CASSYQQANTEAFF
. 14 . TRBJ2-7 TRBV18 TGTGCCAGCTCACCCGGGACAATGTCCTACGAGCAGTACTTC CASSPGTMSYEQYF
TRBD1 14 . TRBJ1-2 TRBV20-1 TGCAGTGCTCCCGGGGGGGACAGGGTGGATGGCTACACCTTC CSAPGGDRVDGYTF
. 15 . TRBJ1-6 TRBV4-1 TGCGCCAGCAGCCCCTCGGAGGGGGAGAATTCACCCCTCCACTTT CASSPSEGENSPLHF
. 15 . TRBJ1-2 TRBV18 TGTGCCAGCTCACCACTTGCAGGGGCTGGAGATGGCTACACCTTC CASSPLAGAGDGYTF